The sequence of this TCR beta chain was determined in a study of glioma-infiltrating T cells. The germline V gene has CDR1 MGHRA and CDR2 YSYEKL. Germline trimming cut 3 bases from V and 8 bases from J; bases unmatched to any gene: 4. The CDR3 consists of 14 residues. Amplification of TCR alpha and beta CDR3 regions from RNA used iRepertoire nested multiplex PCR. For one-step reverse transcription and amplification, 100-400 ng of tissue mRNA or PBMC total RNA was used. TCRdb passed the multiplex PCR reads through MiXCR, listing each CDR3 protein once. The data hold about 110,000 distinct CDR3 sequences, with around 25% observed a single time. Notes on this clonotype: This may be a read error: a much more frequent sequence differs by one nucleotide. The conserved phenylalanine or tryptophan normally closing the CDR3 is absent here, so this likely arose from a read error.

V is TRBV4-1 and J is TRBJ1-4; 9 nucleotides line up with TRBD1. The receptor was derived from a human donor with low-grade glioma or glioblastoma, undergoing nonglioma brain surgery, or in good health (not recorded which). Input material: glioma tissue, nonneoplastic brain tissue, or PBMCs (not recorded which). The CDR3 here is CASSHRTGDEKLFL. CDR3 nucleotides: TGCGCCAGCAGCCACCGGACAGGGGACGAAAAACTGTTTCTT.